This is a list of T cell receptor beta chains from one sample in a study of shared clonotypes between healthy human individuals. Some clones are missing from TCRdb's copy, which holds only in-frame ones; the method was immunoSEQ multiplex PCR. Among millions of clones, 95% were seen once, and the ten largest hold more than 0.1%. Sequences were obtained from naive CD4+ T cells sorted from blood. These receptors all stem from a man between 18 and 35 years old in good health. Both conserved end residues are part of each CDR3. D genes are given only for firm matches.

>NA|TRBV5-4
CASSEGLYEQYF
>NA|TRBV7-9
CASSLGRQYEQYF
>TRBD1|TRBV28
CASKSRTGGFRGNQPQHF
>TRBD2|TRBV11-3
CASSRTSGKNTGELFF
>TRBD1|TRBV5-1
CASSFQGAEETQYF
>NA|TRBV7-9
CASSRVFFGQRRDTGELFF
>NA|TRBV27
CASRTPANTGELFF
>NA|TRBV2
CASRIGSPTGDTQYF
>NA|TRBV27
CASSTGPSGNTIYF
>NA|TRBV2
CASKGSPNTGELFF
>NA|TRBV5-1
CASSLELAAPHEQYF
>NA|TRBV6-6
CASNDLSNQPQHF
>NA|TRBV7-2
CASSLERAGMSYTF
>TRBD1|TRBV2
CASSDRGGQETQYF
>NA|TRBV10-3
CAISARAEDFYGYTF
>NA|TRBV29-1
CSVERSGYNEQFF
>NA|TRBV11-2
CASSLGANTEAFF
>NA|TRBV10-2
CASSEEGSLYNSPLHF
>NA|TRBV2
CAETSEGFTEAFF
>TRBD1|TRBV5-1
CASSVGQGTNQPQHF
>NA|TRBV20-1
CSAPVGGYTF
>TRBD1|TRBV27
CASSFDRVSTEAFF
>TRBD1|TRBV5-4
CASSPRAGGQNSPLRF
>NA|TRBV28
CASSPGATDTQYF
>NA|TRBV6-5
CASIPDSRTEAFF
>NA|TRBV7-9
CASSLTATPFQETQYF
>TRBD1|TRBV2
CASSVIGQGGQPQHF
>NA|TRBV12-5
CASGLPTQLGEQYF
>TRBD1|TRBV28
CASNLGQGISIYNEQFF
>NA|TRBV4-2
CASSQEAQGIYSPLHF
>NA|TRBV6-5
CASRTVENGYTF
>NA|TRBV18
CASSPPSGGPYNEQFF
>NA|TRBV4-1
CASSPAVNTEAFF
>TRBD2|TRBV7-9
CASSFSLAGTRHNEQFF
>TRBD1|TRBV27
CASSLLNEGQGESSSNQPQHF
>TRBD1|TRBV7-8
CASSLGAQGAGQPQHF